This passage covers 15 T cell receptor beta chains from one sample sequenced in a study of blood T cell repertoires in COVID-19. Only in-frame clones appear in the TCRdb table, and some are missing; sequencing was by immunoSEQ multiplex PCR. This table holds some 48,000 clones, around 86% found once. Material: peripheral blood. These receptors all stem from a woman of 80 years or more with acute or convalescent COVID-19.

This chain connects TRBV6-5 to TRBJ2-2; D remains unclear. Germline V gives CDR1 MNHEY, CDR2 SVGAGI. CDR3 length: 15 amino acids. The V end lost 8 bases, the J end lost 1 base, and 14 bases lay between the germline ends. Written as DNA, the CDR3 is TGTGCCAGCCGGAAGACCCGACAGAACACCGGGGAGCTGTTTTTT. This sequence encodes CASRKTRQNTGELFF.

This chain joins TRBV10-3 and TRBJ1-2; D might be TRBD1 (5 bases). The CDR3 consists of 13 residues. The V gene's germline CDR1 is ENHRY and CDR2 SYGVKD. V dropped 6 bases and J dropped 2 bases, with 10 bases sitting between them. CDR3 coding DNA: TGTGCCATCAGGACAGAGCAAAACTATGGCTACACCTTC. This gives the protein CAIRTEQNYGYTF.

This clone was detected only once. The chain has TRBV19 and TRBJ2-5, with D perhaps TRBD1 (6 bases). Trimming removed 5 bases from V and 2 bases from J, with 18 bases in between. The CDR3 consists of 16 residues. CDR1 is LNHDA and CDR2 is SQIVND in the germline V gene (reference sequence). In DNA, the CDR3 is TGTGCCAGTAGTTCCAGACAGGCTCCAACGCAAGAGACCCAGTACTTC. Translation: CASSSRQAPTQETQYF.

This chain links TRBV12-3 or TRBV12-4 with TRBJ1-1; unclear D gene. The CDR3 is made up of 13 amino acids. Trimming pared 6 bases from V and 1 base from J, leaving 9 bases between. The CDR3 protein is CASRYTTNTEAFF. The CDR3 region has the DNA TGTGCCAGCAGGTACACAACGAACACTGAAGCTTTCTTT.

This chain joins TRBV24-1 and TRBJ1-5; the match to TRBD1 covers 9 bases. This CDR3 contains 21 residues. Germline CDR1 KGHDR, CDR2 SFDVKD. Trimming removed 10 bases from V and 3 bases from J; junction bases left unmatched: 27. As DNA, the CDR3 is TGTGCCACTGCCTCCTACGCTGGGGGACAGGGATCTTCCTGCCCCAATCAGCCCCAGCATTTT. Translation: CATASYAGGQGSSCPNQPQHF.

The chain combines TRBV22-1 with TRBJ1-5. TRBV22-1 is a pseudogene. This CDR3 is built from 18 residues. CDR3 residues: CPGSAPRGGTASNQPQHF. DNA for the CDR3: TGTCCTGGGAGCGCACCCAGGGGAGGGACCGCGAGCAATCAGCCCCAGCATTTT.

This chain uses TRBV7-2 with TRBJ1-4; D might be TRBD1 (5 bases). CDR3 length: 16 residues. Between the trimmed V and J ends, which lost 1 base and 7 bases, there was a span of 16 bases. The germline V gene has CDR1 SGHTA and CDR2 FQGNSA. The CDR3 DNA sequence: TGTGCCAGCAGCTTAGTATATGGGCAGGGTGGTGAAAAACTGTTTTTT. Encoded protein: CASSLVYGQGGEKLFF.

The V gene is TRBV2, the J gene TRBJ1-2, with TRBD1 matching over 11 bases. Germline lookup yields CDR1 SNHLY and CDR2 FYNNEI. This CDR3 spans 13 amino acids. After removal of 6 bases from V and 8 bases from J, the junction contained 5 bases not matched to a gene. The CDR3 is CASRTGTGGGYTF. Written as DNA, the CDR3 is TGTGCCAGCAGGACCGGGACAGGGGGAGGCTACACCTTC. The whole variable domain, filled in from reference TRBV2 and TRBJ1-2, reads EPEVTQTPSHQVTQMGQEVILRCVPISNHLYFYWYRQILGQKVEFLVSFYNNEISEKSEIFDDQFSVERPDGSNFTLKIRSTKLEDSAMYFCASRTGTGGGYTFGSGTRLTVV.

The chain couples TRBV7-9 to TRBJ1-6; D unresolved. CDR3 length: 12 amino acids. Germline CDR1 is SEHNR and CDR2 is FQNEAQ (reference sequence). Trimming left V 4 bases short and J 10 bases short, with 8 bases between. Here the CDR3 reads CASSSDRSPLHF. CDR3 nucleotides: TGTGCCAGCAGCTCTGATCGGTCACCCCTCCACTTT. Full variable domain (rest looked up from reference TRBV7-9 and TRBJ1-6): DTGVSQNPRHKITKRGQNVTFRCDPISEHNRLYWYRQTLGQGPEFLTYFQNEAQLEKSRLLSDRFSAERPKGSFSTLEIQRTEQGDSAMYLCASSSDRSPLHFGNGTRLTVT.

This CDR3 reads CASSLQSGTGEREQYF. The CDR3 DNA reads TGTGCCAGCAGCCTTCAGTCCGGGACAGGGGAGCGGGAGCAGTACTTC. The rearrangement joins TRBV3-1 (or the pseudogene TRBV3-2) to TRBJ2-7; 10 nucleotides match TRBD1. Unmatched junction bases numbered 13, after V lost 4 bases and J lost 7 bases. Germline-derived CDR1 and CDR2 are LGHDT and YNNKEL (reference sequence). This CDR3 spans 16 amino acids.

The V call is TRBV2, the J call TRBJ1-2; 7 positions match TRBD1. This CDR3 region has 15 residues. Trimming removed 7 bases from V and 6 bases from J; junction bases left unmatched: 14. Germline assignment: CDR1 SNHLY and CDR2 FYNNEI. The CDR3 region has the DNA TGTGCCAGCACCTACAATCCGACAGGGAAGAATGGCTACACCTTC. This translates into CASTYNPTGKNGYTF.

The chain links TRBV9 to TRBJ2-3; 10 bases are shared with TRBD2. The V gene's germline CDR1 is SGDLS and CDR2 YYNGEE. Germline trimming cut 8 bases from V and 0 bases from J; bases unmatched to any gene: 3. This CDR3 is built from 14 residues. CDR3 residues: CASQAGGSTDTQYF. CDR3 nucleotides: TGTGCCAGTCAAGCGGGGGGGAGCACAGATACGCAGTATTTT.

The chain has TRBV5-1 and TRBJ1-1, with D possibly matching TRBD1 (5 bases). Trimming cost V 1 base and J 0 bases, with 16 bases left between them. This CDR3 is built from 17 residues. Germline CDR1 is SGHRS and CDR2 is YFSETQ. CDR3 residues: CASSLWQGAWMNTEAFF. The CDR3 region has the DNA TGCGCCAGCAGCTTGTGGCAGGGCGCCTGGATGAACACTGAAGCTTTCTTT.

The rearrangement uses TRBV5-1 and TRBJ1-6, with 7 positions matching TRBD1. Germline CDR1 and CDR2: SGHRS and YFSETQ. V dropped 5 bases and J dropped 7; count of bases not matched to a gene: 9. The CDR3 is 15 residues long. CDR3 DNA: TGCGCCAGCAGGGTGGTGTACAGGGGAAATTCACCCCTCCACTTT. It translates to CASRVVYRGNSPLHF.

The chain links TRBV5-1 to TRBJ2-7; 9 bases line up with TRBD2. The CDR3 spans 16 residues. In germline, CDR1 is SGHRS, CDR2 YFSETQ. V shed 4 bases, J shed 7 bases, and the junction held 15 bases outside the gene matches. CDR3 sequence: CASSLGSSGVLFEQYF. DNA for the CDR3: TGCGCCAGCAGCCTGGGTTCTAGCGGGGTCCTCTTTGAGCAGTACTTC.